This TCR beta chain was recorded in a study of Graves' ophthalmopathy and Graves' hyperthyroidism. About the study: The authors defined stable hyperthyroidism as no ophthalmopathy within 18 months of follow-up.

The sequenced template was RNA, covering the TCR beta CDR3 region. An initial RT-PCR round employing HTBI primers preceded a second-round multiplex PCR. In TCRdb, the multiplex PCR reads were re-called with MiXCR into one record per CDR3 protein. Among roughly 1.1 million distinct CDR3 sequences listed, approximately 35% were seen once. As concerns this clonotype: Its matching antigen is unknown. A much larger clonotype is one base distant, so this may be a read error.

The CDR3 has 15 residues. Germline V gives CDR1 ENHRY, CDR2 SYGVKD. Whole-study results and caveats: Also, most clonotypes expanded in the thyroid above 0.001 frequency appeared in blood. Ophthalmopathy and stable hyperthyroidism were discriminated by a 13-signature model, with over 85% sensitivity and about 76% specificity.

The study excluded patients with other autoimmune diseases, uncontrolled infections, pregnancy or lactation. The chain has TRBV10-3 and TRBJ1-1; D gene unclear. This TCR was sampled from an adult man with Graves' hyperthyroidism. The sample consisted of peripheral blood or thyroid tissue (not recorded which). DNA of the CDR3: TGTGCCAGCAGTGATCCGGCGCGGGGTGGTACTGAAGCTTCCTTT. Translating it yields CASSDPARGGTEASF.